This is a list of T cell receptor beta chains from one sample in a study of T cell responses to AZD1222 COVID-19 vaccine. Generated by immunoSEQ multiplex PCR, the TCRdb table keeps only in-frame clones and is missing some. The data show nearly 55,000 clones, with roughly nine tenths seen just once and about 14% held by the top ten. The sample was peripheral blood, taken 28 days after the second AZD1222 dose. The receptors were sampled from an adult who received the AZD1222 COVID-19 vaccine. The conserved cysteine and the conserved F or W are not part of the CDR3 here. Fields, in order: V gene, J gene, CDR3 length, clone size, CDR3 protein. For some rows the clone size is stated as once, few or many, or as a class when expanded; others skip it.

v_call: TRBV2
j_call: TRBJ1-5
cdr3_length: 12
clone_size: .
cdr3_aa: ASRGQGGNQPQH

v_call: TRBV19
j_call: TRBJ2-2
cdr3_length: 10
clone_size: .
cdr3_aa: ASSIKTGELF

v_call: TRBV15
j_call: TRBJ2-2
cdr3_length: 12
clone_size: .
cdr3_aa: ATSRDPRTGELF

v_call: TRBV19
j_call: TRBJ2-7
cdr3_length: 12
clone_size: .
cdr3_aa: ASSAGARPYEQY

v_call: TRBV5-6
j_call: TRBJ2-7
cdr3_length: 13
clone_size: .
cdr3_aa: ASSSTGGADYEQY

v_call: TRBV7-2
j_call: TRBJ2-2
cdr3_length: 10
clone_size: .
cdr3_aa: ASSRYTGELF

v_call: TRBV12-3/TRBV12-4
j_call: TRBJ2-1
cdr3_length: 9
clone_size: .
cdr3_aa: ASSEVNEQF

v_call: TRBV3-1/TRBV3-2
j_call: TRBJ2-7
cdr3_length: 13
clone_size: few
cdr3_aa: ASSQGLAGNYEQY

v_call: TRBV6-5
j_call: TRBJ1-6
cdr3_length: 13
clone_size: .
cdr3_aa: ASSYNAQDGSPLH

v_call: TRBV7-3
j_call: TRBJ2-1
cdr3_length: 12
clone_size: .
cdr3_aa: ASSLGQGHNEQF

v_call: TRBV7-3
j_call: TRBJ2-1
cdr3_length: 13
clone_size: few
cdr3_aa: ASSLGTRANYEQF

v_call: TRBV4-1
j_call: TRBJ1-4
cdr3_length: 11
clone_size: .
cdr3_aa: ASSQESSRKLF

v_call: TRBV2
j_call: TRBJ1-5
cdr3_length: 12
clone_size: few
cdr3_aa: ASVSDRRGQPQH

v_call: TRBV3-1/TRBV3-2
j_call: TRBJ2-2
cdr3_length: 13
clone_size: .
cdr3_aa: ASSPRTGLVGELF

v_call: TRBV10-2
j_call: TRBJ2-7
cdr3_length: 11
clone_size: .
cdr3_aa: AIQEGGPSEQY

v_call: TRBV19
j_call: TRBJ1-6
cdr3_length: 11
clone_size: .
cdr3_aa: ASSMERESPLH

v_call: TRBV11-3
j_call: TRBJ2-1
cdr3_length: 10
clone_size: .
cdr3_aa: ASSLMGYEQF

v_call: TRBV7-9
j_call: TRBJ2-1
cdr3_length: 13
clone_size: .
cdr3_aa: ASVGTSGRVGEQF

v_call: TRBV7-9
j_call: TRBJ1-3
cdr3_length: 13
clone_size: .
cdr3_aa: ASSLESSTGNTIY

v_call: TRBV29-1
j_call: TRBJ2-3
cdr3_length: 12
clone_size: .
cdr3_aa: SDGLAGGPGTQY

v_call: TRBV19
j_call: TRBJ2-7
cdr3_length: 12
clone_size: .
cdr3_aa: ASSMDKQSYEQY

v_call: TRBV3-1/TRBV3-2
j_call: TRBJ2-1
cdr3_length: 14
clone_size: .
cdr3_aa: ASSLSGSGRVNEQF

v_call: TRBV27
j_call: TRBJ2-3
cdr3_length: 13
clone_size: .
cdr3_aa: ASSSPAGVELTQY

v_call: TRBV11-3
j_call: TRBJ1-4
cdr3_length: 13
clone_size: .
cdr3_aa: ASSLDLTSGEKLF

v_call: TRBV7-9
j_call: TRBJ2-3
cdr3_length: 11
clone_size: .
cdr3_aa: ASSNQFTDTQY

v_call: TRBV4-2
j_call: TRBJ2-1
cdr3_length: 15
clone_size: .
cdr3_aa: ASSQGLAGADYNEQF

v_call: TRBV6-5
j_call: TRBJ1-1
cdr3_length: 12
clone_size: .
cdr3_aa: ASRAKQGNTEAF

v_call: TRBV5-1
j_call: TRBJ2-2
cdr3_length: 14
clone_size: once
cdr3_aa: ASSQTSGRAHGELF

v_call: TRBV9
j_call: TRBJ1-2
cdr3_length: 13
clone_size: .
cdr3_aa: ASSVAGGTGAGYT

v_call: TRBV9
j_call: TRBJ2-1
cdr3_length: 15
clone_size: .
cdr3_aa: ASSVATGGGINNEQF

v_call: TRBV20-1
j_call: TRBJ1-5
cdr3_length: 14
clone_size: once
cdr3_aa: SASEGLGGFNQPQH

v_call: TRBV29-1
j_call: TRBJ2-4
cdr3_length: 9
clone_size: .
cdr3_aa: SVGGERIQY

v_call: TRBV27
j_call: TRBJ2-7
cdr3_length: 12
clone_size: once
cdr3_aa: ASSLGQGSYEQY

v_call: TRBV2
j_call: TRBJ1-1
cdr3_length: 8
clone_size: .
cdr3_aa: ASRRGRAF

v_call: TRBV9
j_call: TRBJ1-2
cdr3_length: 13
clone_size: .
cdr3_aa: ASSFEGVLNYGYT

v_call: TRBV6-5
j_call: TRBJ1-5
cdr3_length: 12
clone_size: .
cdr3_aa: ASGTEGGNQPQH

v_call: TRBV18
j_call: TRBJ1-4
cdr3_length: 12
clone_size: .
cdr3_aa: ASSPGQGDEKLF

v_call: TRBV9
j_call: TRBJ1-4
cdr3_length: 12
clone_size: .
cdr3_aa: ASSPGGAVEKLF

v_call: TRBV5-1
j_call: TRBJ2-1
cdr3_length: 14
clone_size: .
cdr3_aa: ASSLSVAGAYNEQF

v_call: TRBV11-2
j_call: TRBJ2-1
cdr3_length: 11
clone_size: .
cdr3_aa: ASSLGSRAGQF

v_call: TRBV5-5
j_call: TRBJ1-5
cdr3_length: 11
clone_size: .
cdr3_aa: ASSLVANQPQH

v_call: TRBV5-4
j_call: TRBJ2-5
cdr3_length: 12
clone_size: .
cdr3_aa: ASSYRSEGETQY

v_call: TRBV19
j_call: TRBJ1-3
cdr3_length: 12
clone_size: .
cdr3_aa: ASGRDSSGNTIY

v_call: TRBV2
j_call: TRBJ2-5
cdr3_length: 13
clone_size: .
cdr3_aa: ASLVIPGPQETQY

v_call: TRBV7-9
j_call: TRBJ2-1
cdr3_length: 17
clone_size: .
cdr3_aa: ASSRRGDLGRGPYNEQF

v_call: TRBV24-1
j_call: TRBJ2-3
cdr3_length: 10
clone_size: .
cdr3_aa: ATSDLGDTQY

v_call: TRBV2
j_call: TRBJ2-1
cdr3_length: 11
clone_size: .
cdr3_aa: AGGLAGVGEQF

v_call: TRBV20-1
j_call: TRBJ1-5
cdr3_length: 13
clone_size: .
cdr3_aa: SASTGGSGNQPQH

v_call: TRBV20-1
j_call: TRBJ2-2
cdr3_length: 13
clone_size: .
cdr3_aa: SASTGQGRSGELF

v_call: TRBV14
j_call: TRBJ2-7
cdr3_length: 14
clone_size: .
cdr3_aa: ASSQVGLAGSYEQY

v_call: TRBV29-1
j_call: TRBJ2-1
cdr3_length: 14
clone_size: .
cdr3_aa: SVEDPGLAVLNEQF

v_call: TRBV10-1
j_call: TRBJ2-3
cdr3_length: 13
clone_size: .
cdr3_aa: ASSEYRASTDTQY

v_call: TRBV12-5
j_call: TRBJ2-1
cdr3_length: 14
clone_size: .
cdr3_aa: ASGLVRGSAYNEQF

v_call: TRBV19
j_call: TRBJ2-2
cdr3_length: 14
clone_size: .
cdr3_aa: ASSIGPGAVAGELF

v_call: TRBV6-2/TRBV6-3
j_call: TRBJ2-3
cdr3_length: 17
clone_size: .
cdr3_aa: ASSYVSGRERTGSDTQY

v_call: TRBV20-1
j_call: TRBJ2-7
cdr3_length: 9
clone_size: .
cdr3_aa: SARNSYEQY

v_call: TRBV6-5
j_call: TRBJ1-1
cdr3_length: 12
clone_size: .
cdr3_aa: ASSYPGGGPEAF